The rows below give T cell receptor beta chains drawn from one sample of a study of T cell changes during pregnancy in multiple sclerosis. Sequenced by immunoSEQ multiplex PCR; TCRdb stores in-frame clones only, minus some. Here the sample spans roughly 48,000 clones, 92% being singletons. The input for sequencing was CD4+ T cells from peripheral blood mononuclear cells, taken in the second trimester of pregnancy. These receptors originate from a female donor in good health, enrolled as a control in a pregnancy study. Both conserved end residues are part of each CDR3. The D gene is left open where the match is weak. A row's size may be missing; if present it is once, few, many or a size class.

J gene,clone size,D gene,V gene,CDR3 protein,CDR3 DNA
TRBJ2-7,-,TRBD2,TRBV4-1,CASSRTSGAFYEQYF,TGCGCCAGCAGCCGTACTAGCGGGGCTTTCTACGAGCAGTACTTC
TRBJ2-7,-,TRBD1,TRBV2,CASSEADRGSEQYF,TGTGCCAGCAGTGAAGCTGACAGGGGTAGTGAGCAGTACTTC
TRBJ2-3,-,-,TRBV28,CASSLGRDRTDTQYF,TGTGCCAGCAGTTTGGGCAGGGATCGCACAGATACGCAGTATTTT
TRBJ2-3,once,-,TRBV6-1,CASSNTDTQYF,TGTGCCAGCAGCAACACAGATACGCAGTATTTT
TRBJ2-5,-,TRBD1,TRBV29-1,CSGNRGWETQYF,TGCAGCGGTAACAGGGGATGGGAGACCCAGTACTTC
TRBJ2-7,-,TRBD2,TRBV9,CASSASTAGEQYF,TGTGCCAGCAGCGCCTCTACAGCGGGAGAGCAGTACTTC
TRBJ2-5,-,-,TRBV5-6,CASSLGGAGTQYF,TGTGCCAGCAGCTTGGGGGGAGCGGGGACCCAGTACTTC
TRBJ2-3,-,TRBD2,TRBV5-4,CASNVAGGREDTQYF,TGTGCCAGCAACGTAGCGGGAGGGCGTGAGGATACGCAGTATTTT
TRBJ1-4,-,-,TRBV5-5,CASSLVYRGGNEKLFF,TGTGCCAGCAGCTTGGTTTACCGAGGGGGTAATGAAAAACTGTTTTTT
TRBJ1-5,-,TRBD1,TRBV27,CASSFRGTGYQPQHF,TGTGCCAGCAGTTTCCGTGGGACAGGGTATCAGCCCCAGCATTTT
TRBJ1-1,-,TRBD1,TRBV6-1,CASSSDRANTEAFF,TGTGCCAGCAGTTCCGACAGGGCGAACACTGAAGCTTTCTTT
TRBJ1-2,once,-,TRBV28,CASSFSGGALYGYTF,TGTGCCAGCAGTTTCAGTGGAGGAGCCCTCTATGGCTACACCTTC
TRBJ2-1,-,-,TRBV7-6,CASSLVGREQFF,TGTGCCAGCAGCTTAGTCGGTCGAGAGCAGTTCTTC
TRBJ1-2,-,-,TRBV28,CASSSLVSYGYTF,TGTGCCAGCAGTTCTCTAGTTAGCTATGGCTACACCTTC
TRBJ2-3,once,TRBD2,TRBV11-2,CASSLVLGSGGTDTQYF,TGTGCCAGCAGCTTAGTTCTTGGAAGCGGGGGCACAGATACGCAGTATTTT
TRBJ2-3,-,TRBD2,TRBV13,CASSPNPLAGGGSTDTQYF,TGTGCCAGCAGCCCCAATCCCCTAGCGGGGGGGGGAAGCACAGATACGCAGTATTTT
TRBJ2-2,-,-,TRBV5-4,CASSGGGSAGELFF,TGTGCCAGCAGCGGGGGGGGCAGCGCCGGGGAGCTGTTTTTT
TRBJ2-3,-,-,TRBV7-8,CASSFGDSQYF,TGTGCCAGCAGCTTCGGGGATTCGCAGTATTTT
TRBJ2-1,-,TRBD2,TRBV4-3,CASSHQASGYYNEQFF,TGCGCCAGCAGCCACCAAGCTAGCGGGTATTACAATGAGCAGTTCTTC
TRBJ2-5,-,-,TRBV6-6,CASSYSTGETQETQYF,TGTGCCAGCAGTTACTCGACGGGGGAGACCCAAGAGACCCAGTACTTC
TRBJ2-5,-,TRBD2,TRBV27,CASSPPGTSGSIGETQYF,TGTGCCAGCAGTCCACCCGGGACTAGCGGGAGCATTGGGGAGACCCAGTACTTC
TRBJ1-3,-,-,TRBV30,CAWSVAGLSGNTIYF,TGTGCCTGGAGTGTTGCGGGGCTTTCGGGAAACACCATATATTTT
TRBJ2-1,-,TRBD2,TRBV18,CASSPPLAGGGEQFF,TGTGCCAGCTCACCACCGCTAGCGGGAGGTGGTGAGCAGTTCTTC
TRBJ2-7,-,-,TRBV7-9,CASSLTSSPVEQYF,TGTGCCAGCAGCTTAACTAGCAGCCCCGTCGAGCAGTACTTC
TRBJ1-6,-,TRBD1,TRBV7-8,CASTGTGGNRYNSPLHF,TGTGCCAGCACCGGGACAGGGGGCAACCGTTATAATTCACCCCTCCACTTT
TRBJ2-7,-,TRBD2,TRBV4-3,CASSQKIPTVAGTLLYEQYF,TGCGCCAGCAGCCAAAAAATACCGACGGTAGCGGGAACGCTCCTCTACGAGCAGTACTTC
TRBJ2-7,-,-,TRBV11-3,CASSSGREYEQYF,TGTGCCAGCAGCTCAGGACGGGAATACGAGCAGTACTTC
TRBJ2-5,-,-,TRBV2,CASSEQSGRETQYF,TGTGCCAGCAGTGAACAGTCAGGTCGGGAGACCCAGTACTTC
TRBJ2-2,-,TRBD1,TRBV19,CASRSGQGRTGELFF,TGTGCCAGTAGATCGGGACAGGGGAGGACCGGGGAGCTGTTTTTT
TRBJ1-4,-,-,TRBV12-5,CASGLVPTLTAAPGEKLFF,TGTGCTAGTGGTTTGGTTCCAACCTTAACAGCGGCCCCTGGGGAAAAACTGTTTTTT
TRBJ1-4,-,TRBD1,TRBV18,CASSGTGGIEKLFF,TGTGCCAGCTCCGGTACAGGGGGGATTGAAAAACTGTTTTTT
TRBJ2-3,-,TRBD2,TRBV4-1,CASSQAFSGGGRTDTQYF,TGCGCCAGCAGCCAAGCCTTTAGCGGGGGGGGCCGCACAGATACGCAGTATTTT
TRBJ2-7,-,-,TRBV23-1,CASSPSSIGGSSYEQYF,TGCGCCAGCAGCCCGTCTTCGATCGGGGGAAGCTCCTACGAGCAGTACTTC
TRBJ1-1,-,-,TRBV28,CASSLWVPKNLNTEAFF,TGTGCCAGCAGTTTATGGGTCCCCAAGAACTTGAACACTGAAGCTTTCTTT
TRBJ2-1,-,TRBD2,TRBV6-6,CASSQGLADYNEQFF,TGTGCCAGCAGTCAGGGACTAGCAGATTACAATGAGCAGTTCTTC
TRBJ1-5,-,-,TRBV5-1,CASRQGGYNQPQHF,TGCGCCAGCAGACAAGGGGGTTACAATCAGCCCCAGCATTTT
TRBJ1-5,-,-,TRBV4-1,CASSQVVGEPQPQHF,TGCGCCAGCAGCCAAGTTGTTGGGGAGCCCCAGCCCCAGCATTTT
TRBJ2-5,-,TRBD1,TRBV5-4,CASSLVMQGARETQYF,TGTGCCAGCAGCTTGGTGATGCAGGGGGCGAGGGAGACCCAGTACTTC
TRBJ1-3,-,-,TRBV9,CASSETDNTIYF,TGTGCCAGCAGCGAAACAGATAACACCATATATTTT
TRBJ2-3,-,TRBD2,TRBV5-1,CASRDGLAGGTSDTQYF,TGCGCCAGCAGGGACGGACTAGCGGGAGGGACCTCAGATACGCAGTATTTT
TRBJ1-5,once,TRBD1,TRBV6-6,CASSYLQGADQPQHF,TGTGCCAGCAGTTACCTTCAGGGGGCCGATCAGCCCCAGCATTTT
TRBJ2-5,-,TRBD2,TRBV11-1,CASSLVRGNSGQETQYF,TGTGCCAGCAGCTTAGTGCGGGGGAACTCGGGCCAAGAGACCCAGTACTTC
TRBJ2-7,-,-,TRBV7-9,CASSFSRESYEQYF,TGTGCCAGCAGCTTTTCCAGGGAATCCTACGAGCAGTACTTC
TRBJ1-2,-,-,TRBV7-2,CASSSDRRLGYTF,TGTGCCAGCAGCTCGGACAGACGGCTTGGCTACACCTTC
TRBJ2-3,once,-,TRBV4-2,CASSPEVGASTDTQYF,TGTGCCAGCAGCCCGGAGGTGGGGGCGAGCACAGATACGCAGTATTTT
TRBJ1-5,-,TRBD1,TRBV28,CASRRTGTSNQPQHF,TGTGCCAGCAGACGGACAGGGACAAGCAATCAGCCCCAGCATTTT
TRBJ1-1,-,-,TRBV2,CASRSGLKNTEAFF,TGTGCCAGCAGATCGGGACTGAAGAACACTGAAGCTTTCTTT
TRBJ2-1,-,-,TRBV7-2,CASSLGHFYEQFF,TGTGCCAGCAGCTTAGGCCACTTTTACGAGCAGTTCTTC
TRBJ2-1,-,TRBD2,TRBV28,CASRRGSSYNEQFF,TGTGCCAGCAGGCGGGGGAGCTCCTACAATGAGCAGTTCTTC
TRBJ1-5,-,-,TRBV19,CASSSRRYSNQPQHF,TGTGCCAGTAGTAGTCGGCGGTATAGCAATCAGCCCCAGCATTTT
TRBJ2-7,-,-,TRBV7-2,CASTLGLTYEQYF,TGTGCCAGCACCCTAGGACTGACCTACGAGCAGTACTTC
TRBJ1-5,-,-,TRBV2,CASSDTGQPQHF,TGTGCCAGCAGCGATACAGGCCAGCCCCAGCATTTT
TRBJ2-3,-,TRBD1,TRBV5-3,CARSRTGGAQYF,TGTGCCAGAAGCAGGACAGGGGGGGCGCAGTATTTT
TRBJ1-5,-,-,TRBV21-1,CASSKEWDRGNQPQHF,TGTGCCAGCAGCAAAGAATGGGACAGGGGCAATCAGCCCCAGCATTTT
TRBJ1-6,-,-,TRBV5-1,CASSRDGVDSYNSPLHF,TGCGCCAGCAGCCGGGATGGAGTTGACTCCTATAATTCACCCCTCCACTTT